This T cell receptor (beta chain) was sequenced for a study of sequential checkpoint blockade in melanoma. Study-wide context: TCRbeta immunosequencing was performed on DNA from roughly 90 pretreatment melanoma tumor samples. About two dozen patients had tumor biopsies before treatment and at week 13.

Treatment: randomized to nivolumab then ipilimumab (arm A) or the reverse (arm B). Overall study results and limits: In arm A, pretreatment tumor clonality was associated with response. T-cell fraction and clonality followed PD-L1 and CD8+ counts, not mutational load.

With respect to this clone: The antigen is unknown.

Assay: immunoSEQ multiplex PCR; the TCRdb copy retains only in-frame clones and omits some. The sample has 5,500 or so clones; around 40% are singletons. Trimming removed 1 base at V and 2 bases at J, with 7 bases between. The CDR3 length is 14 residues. Germline V gene data show CDR1 as SGHDN and CDR2 as FVKESK. This TCR was sampled from a human donor with melanoma. The rearrangement links TRBV14 to TRBJ2-3; perhaps TRBD1 as D (5 bases). Sequencing used tumor tissue (inferred from file names), obtained from a patient given nivolumab and ipilimumab in sequence. The CDR3 reads CASSQAGYTDTQYF. The CDR3 DNA reads as TGTGCCAGCAGCCAAGCAGGGTACACAGATACGCAGTATTTT.